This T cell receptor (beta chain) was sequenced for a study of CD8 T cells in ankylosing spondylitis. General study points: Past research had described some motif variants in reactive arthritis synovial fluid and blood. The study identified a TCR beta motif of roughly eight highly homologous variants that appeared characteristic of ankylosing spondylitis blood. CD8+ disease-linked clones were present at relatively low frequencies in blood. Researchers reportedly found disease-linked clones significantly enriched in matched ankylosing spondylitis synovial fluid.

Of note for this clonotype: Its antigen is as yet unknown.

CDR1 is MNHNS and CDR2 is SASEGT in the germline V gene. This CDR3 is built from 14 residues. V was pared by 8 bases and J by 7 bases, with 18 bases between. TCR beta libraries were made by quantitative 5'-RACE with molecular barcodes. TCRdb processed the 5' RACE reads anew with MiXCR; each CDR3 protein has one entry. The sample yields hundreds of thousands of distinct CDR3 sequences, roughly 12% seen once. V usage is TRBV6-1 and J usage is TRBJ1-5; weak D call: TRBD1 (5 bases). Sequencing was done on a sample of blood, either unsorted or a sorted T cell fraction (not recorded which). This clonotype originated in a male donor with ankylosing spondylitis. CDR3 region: CASRGGATMQPQHF. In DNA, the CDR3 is TGTGCCAGCCGCGGCGGGGCAACAATGCAGCCCCAGCATTTT.